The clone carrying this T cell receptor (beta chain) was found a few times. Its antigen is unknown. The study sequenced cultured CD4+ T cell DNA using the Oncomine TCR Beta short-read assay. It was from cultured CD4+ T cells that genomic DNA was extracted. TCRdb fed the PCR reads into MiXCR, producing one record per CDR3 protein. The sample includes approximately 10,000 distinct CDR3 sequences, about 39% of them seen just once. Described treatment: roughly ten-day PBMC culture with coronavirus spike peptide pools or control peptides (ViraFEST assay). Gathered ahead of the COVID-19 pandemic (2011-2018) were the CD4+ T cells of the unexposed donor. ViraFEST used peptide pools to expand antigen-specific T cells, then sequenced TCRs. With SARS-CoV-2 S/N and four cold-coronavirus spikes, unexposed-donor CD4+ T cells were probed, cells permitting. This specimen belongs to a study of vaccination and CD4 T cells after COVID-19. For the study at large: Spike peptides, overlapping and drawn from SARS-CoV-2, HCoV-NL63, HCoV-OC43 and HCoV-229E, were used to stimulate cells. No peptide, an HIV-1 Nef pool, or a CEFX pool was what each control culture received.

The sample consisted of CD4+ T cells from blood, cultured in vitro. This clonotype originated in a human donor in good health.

CDR3: CSATLSGAGYGYTF. Here the CDR3 DNA reads TGCAGTGCTACCTTGTCGGGGGCGGGCTATGGCTACACCTTC. This chain links TRBV20-1 with TRBJ1-2, with D maybe TRBD1 (6 bases). Germline CDR1 DFQATT, CDR2 SNEGSKA (reference sequence). Trimming pared 4 bases from V and 4 bases from J, leaving 16 bases between. The CDR3 has 14 amino acids.